This T cell receptor beta chain emerged from a study of CD8+ T cells in alopecia areata. The sample's treatment: oral pan-JAK inhibitor, 5-10 mg twice daily. The CDR3 sequence is 15 residues long. The V end lost 6 bases, the J end lost 0 bases, and 15 bases lay between the germline ends. Germline-derived CDR1 and CDR2 are SGDLS and YYNGEE. cDNA prepared by RNA extraction and subsequent reverse transcription served as the template for sequencing. Produced via immunoSEQ multiplex PCR; TCRdb's table is partial and in-frame only. The top ten hold over 1% of the sample, which has some 190,000 clones, approximately 72% seen once.

The clonotype originates from a human donor with alopecia areata. The chain combines TRBV9 with TRBJ1-1; TRBD1 might be the D (5 bases). Sequencing used CD4+ T cells sorted from blood, obtained around week 44, from a patient treated with tofacitinib. The CDR3 DNA reads as TGTGCCAGCACCATGGGACCCACCCTGAACACTGAAGCTTTCTTT. It translates to CASTMGPTLNTEAFF.